There are a few counts of the clone carrying this T cell receptor beta chain. Its antigen is undetermined. The data originate from a study of T cell repertoires in cytomegalovirus infection. Background on the study: Public TCR beta signatures provided an indication of both CMV infection and a matching HLA type.

J lost 4 bases, V lost 4 bases, and 3 bases had no gene match. Germline V lookup: CDR1 LNHDA, CDR2 SQIVND (reference sequence). The CDR3 runs 14 residues. One entry per CDR3 protein, called by TCRdb with MiXCR from the reads. The sample carries some 100,000 distinct CDR3 sequences, less than 25% recorded once. Study-wide findings and caveats: Pooled public TCR beta family frequency picked out CMV carriers with the relevant HLA.

The sample was CD8+ T cells from PBMCs. The chain recombines TRBV19 with TRBJ2-3; 9 bases line up with TRBD1. The clonotype comes from a human donor in good health (CMV status not recorded). Some clones in this sample may be carry-over from other donors' samples. The DNA for the CDR3 is TGTGCCAGTAGTACGGGGACAGGGTCAGATACGCAGTATTTT. This translates into CASSTGTGSDTQYF.